Each of the 25 T cell receptor beta chains below was sequenced from the same sample in a study of blood T cell repertoires in COVID-19 (TCRdb year 2020). Libraries were prepared through the immunoSEQ multiplex PCR assay. In TCRdb, the immuneACCESS table is reduced to in-frame sequences with V and J assigned. These tables do not hold every clone; where another copy was compared, an unresolved V gene accounts for under half, and the others remain unexplained. This sample is represented by under 80,000 clones; 60% to 80% of them were singletons. 20% to 25% of the sample comes from the top ten. The specimen sequenced was peripheral blood. Every receptor here comes from a man older than 75 with active or convalescent COVID-19.

This chain joins TRBV6-5 and TRBJ2-5; D perhaps matches TRBD2 (7 bases). Trimming took off 6 bases at V and 4 bases at J, with 15 bases between the two ends. From germline, CDR1 is MNHEY and CDR2 SVGAGI. The CDR3 sequence is 14 residues long. CDR3 coding DNA: TGTGCCAGCAGGAAACAGGGCGGGGGAGAGACCCAGTACTTC. This codes for CASRKQGGGETQYF.

Written as DNA, the CDR3 is TGTGCCAGCAGGGCCGGGGAGGGGCAGTACTTC. This gives the protein CASRAGEGQYF. The chain has TRBV3-1 (or the pseudogene TRBV3-2) and TRBJ2-7; 7 nucleotides match TRBD2. Germline V gives CDR1 LGHDT, CDR2 YNNKEL (reference sequence). With V trimmed by 6 bases and J by 9 bases, 5 bases remained unmatched. The CDR3 is made up of 11 amino acids.

The V gene is TRBV24-1, the J gene TRBJ2-3, with 7 nucleotides matching TRBD2. CDR3 length equals 14 residues. J gave up 5 bases and V 0 bases, and 1 base lay outside the gene matches. Germline CDR1 reads KGHDR; CDR2 reads SFDVKD. This CDR3 is CATSDLSGIDTQYF. DNA of the CDR3: TGTGCCACCAGTGATTTGAGCGGGATAGATACGCAGTATTTT.

The CDR3 region has the DNA TGTGCCAGCAGGGCCTTGGGACTAGCGGAGACCCAGTACTTC. Translated: CASRALGLAETQYF. The chain joins TRBV7-9 to TRBJ2-5, with TRBD2 identical over 10 bases. CDR1 SEHNR and CDR2 FQNEAQ come from the germline V gene (reference sequence). CDR3 size: 14 residues. J was trimmed by 5 bases and V by 6 bases; bases with no gene match: 6.

The chain links TRBV18 to TRBJ2-7; D gene unclear. From germline, CDR1 is KGHSH and CDR2 LQKENI. V was shortened by 4 bases and J by 3 bases, with 10 bases between the two germline ends. This CDR3 is built from 13 residues. This CDR3 is CASSQRFGYEQYF. CDR3 DNA: TGTGCCAGCTCACAGCGATTTGGCTACGAGCAGTACTTC.

The V and J genes are TRBV2 and TRBJ2-7, with TRBD2 as a possible D gene (6 bases). Germline V CDR1 and CDR2: SNHLY, FYNNEI. Trimming removed 4 bases at V and 4 bases at J, with 14 bases between. CDR3 length: 14 amino acids. Here the CDR3 DNA reads TGTGCCAGCAGTGTGTCCTGGGGGGATTACGAGCAGTACTTC. Translation: CASSVSWGDYEQYF. Variable domain in full (rest from reference TRBV2 and TRBJ2-7): EPEVTQTPSHQVTQMGQEVILRCVPISNHLYFYWYRQILGQKVEFLVSFYNNEISEKSEIFDDQFSVERPDGSNFTLKIRSTKLEDSAMYFCASSVSWGDYEQYFGPGTRLTVT.

The V and J genes are TRBV6-5 and TRBJ2-7; TRBD1 aligns across 8 bases. The CDR3 spans 15 residues. With V trimmed by 6 bases and J by 2 bases, 9 bases remained unmatched. From germline, CDR1 is MNHEY and CDR2 SVGAGI. The CDR3 here is CASRTTGTGPYEQYF. The DNA for the CDR3 is TGTGCCAGCAGGACAACCGGGACAGGCCCCTACGAGCAGTACTTC.

The chain combines TRBV3-1 (or the pseudogene TRBV3-2) with TRBJ2-4; D gene uncertain. The germline V gene encodes CDR1 LGHDT and CDR2 YNNKEL (reference sequence). The CDR3 sequence is 17 residues long. Trimming left V 3 bases short and J 0 bases short, with 15 bases between. In DNA, the CDR3 is TGTGCCAGCAGCCAGAAAGCAGGTTTCCTAGCCAAAAACATTCAGTACTTC. It translates to CASSQKAGFLAKNIQYF.

The chain joins TRBV5-3 to TRBJ2-3; 7 bases align to TRBD1. TRBV5-3 is marked as an open reading frame, function uncertain. The CDR3 has 19 amino acids. The V and J ends lost 5 bases and 6 bases, in that order; junction bases with no gene match: 24. The CDR3 loop reads CARSLDLTWDSRFMDTQYF. The DNA of the CDR3 is TGTGCCAGAAGTCTAGATTTAACATGGGACAGCCGGTTTATGGATACGCAGTATTTT.

This rearrangement joins TRBV6-5 to TRBJ1-2, with D unclear. Germline V CDR1 and CDR2: MNHEY, SVGAGI. Trimming took off 7 bases at V and 0 bases at J, with 15 bases between the two ends. The CDR3 sequence is 15 residues long. Written as DNA, the CDR3 is TGTGCCAGCACCCGTCTCCAAGCCGCTAACTATGGCTACACCTTC. It yields the protein CASTRLQAANYGYTF.

V usage is TRBV10-3 and J usage is TRBJ2-1; tentative D call: TRBD1 (7 bases). The CDR3 sequence is 13 residues long. The V gene's germline CDR1 is ENHRY and CDR2 SYGVKD. Trimming pared 7 bases from V and 5 bases from J, leaving 12 bases between. DNA of the CDR3: TGTGCCATCACAGGGGGGTTGGACAATGAGCAGTTCTTC. Translation: CAITGGLDNEQFF.

J is TRBJ2-3 and V is TRBV19; D is possibly TRBD2 (7 bases). CDR1 and CDR2 (germline): LNHDA, SQIVND (reference sequence). With 3 bases removed from V and 3 bases from J, the gap between germline ends came to 10 bases. The length of the CDR3 is 14 residues. The CDR3 region has the DNA TGTGCCAGTAGTATTGGGGGGGCAACAGATACGCAGTATTTT. This gives the protein CASSIGGATDTQYF.

This chain connects TRBV2 to TRBJ2-1, with 7 bases that match TRBD2. The CDR3 totals 16 residues. The germline V gene encodes CDR1 SNHLY and CDR2 FYNNEI. Trimming at V came to 4 bases and at J to 0 bases, leaving 6 bases not matched to a gene. This chain's CDR3 is CASSGPGGPSYNEQFF. The CDR3 DNA is TGTGCCAGCAGTGGGCCGGGAGGCCCCTCCTACAATGAGCAGTTCTTC.

This chain uses TRBV4-3 with TRBJ1-4, with D maybe TRBD1 (5 bases). The length of the CDR3 is 15 residues. Trimming pared 1 base from V and 8 bases from J, leaving 14 bases between. Germline-derived CDR1 and CDR2 are LGHNA and YSLEER. The CDR3 DNA reads as TGCGCCAGCAGCCAAGGGGTCTGGGGGAGGGAAAAACTGTTTTTT. This codes for CASSQGVWGREKLFF.

There are many counts of this clone. Other DNA sequences in this specimen translate into the identical CDR3. The rearrangement uses TRBV4-1 and TRBJ2-7; TRBD2 matches at 11 bases. Germline V gene sequence: CDR1 MGHRA, CDR2 YSYEKL. The junction had 7 bases not matched to a gene; V was cut back by 1 base and J by 2 bases. This CDR3 has 17 residues. The DNA of the CDR3 is TGCGCCAGCAGCCAAGGAATACTAGCGGGGGAGACCTACGAGCAGTACTTC. Translation: CASSQGILAGETYEQYF.

The chain carries TRBV6-1 and TRBJ1-2; D unclear. Germline V gene lookup returns CDR1 MNHNS and CDR2 SASEGT. The V and J ends lost 3 bases and 5 bases respectively, with 7 bases between them. There are 12 residues in the CDR3. The CDR3 is CASSETEYGYTF. The CDR3, as DNA: TGTGCCAGCAGTGAGACGGAGTATGGCTACACCTTC.

The chain couples TRBV28 to TRBJ1-1, with a tentative D call TRBD1 (6 bases). CDR3 size: 11 residues. CDR1 MDHEN and CDR2 SYDVKM come from the germline V gene. Between the trimmed V and J ends, which lost 4 bases and 10 bases, there was a span of 10 bases. The CDR3 is CASSWGRLAFF. CDR3 bases: TGTGCCAGCAGTTGGGGGCGTTTAGCTTTCTTT.

Many counts were recorded for this clone. The chain is built from TRBV27 and TRBJ1-2; D uncertain. Trimming cost V 5 bases and J 4 bases, with 14 bases left between them. The V gene's germline CDR1 is MNHEY and CDR2 SMNVEV (reference sequence). This CDR3 has 14 residues. The CDR3 nucleotides are TGTGCCAGCAGTGTGGACGGGAAACTCTATGGCTACACCTTC. It specifies CASSVDGKLYGYTF.

The count of this clone is one. V usage is TRBV5-4 and J usage is TRBJ2-1, with 9 bases matching TRBD2. CDR3 length equals 14 residues. J gave up 13 bases and V 1 base, and 9 bases lay outside the gene matches. The germline V gene encodes CDR1 SGHNT and CDR2 YYREEE (reference sequence). The CDR3 loop is CASSLRGGGEGQFF. CDR3 DNA sequence: TGTGCCAGCAGCTTGCGTGGCGGGGGGGAAGGACAGTTCTTC.

The V and J genes are TRBV4-1 and TRBJ2-7, with 8 bases lining up with TRBD1. Germline V gene data show CDR1 as MGHRA and CDR2 as YSYEKL. The CDR3 is made up of 19 amino acids. The J segment lost 1 base and the V segment lost 1 base, leaving 15 bases of the junction unmatched. The CDR3 sequence: CASSQVGFLGQGVSYEQYF. The CDR3 DNA follows: TGCGCCAGCAGCCAAGTAGGGTTTTTAGGACAGGGAGTATCCTACGAGCAGTACTTC.

J is TRBJ2-1 and V is TRBV5-6, with TRBD2 matching 8 bases. Trimming at V came to 4 bases and at J to 4 bases, leaving 7 bases not matched to a gene. CDR3 length: 15 residues. Germline CDR1 is SGHDT and CDR2 is YYEEEE. CDR3 sequence: CASSMGLGDYNEQFF. CDR3 coding DNA: TGTGCCAGCAGCATGGGACTAGGGGATTACAATGAGCAGTTCTTC.

This chain uses TRBV5-6 with TRBJ2-3, with a weak D call TRBD1 (6 bases). V was clipped by 4 bases and J by 3 bases, with 18 bases between them. CDR3 length: 16 amino acids. The germline V gene encodes CDR1 SGHDT and CDR2 YYEEEE. Here the CDR3 DNA reads TGTGCCAGCAGCAGGACAGTCCACCAGCAGACAGATACGCAGTATTTT. Encoded protein: CASSRTVHQQTDTQYF. Drawing the rest from reference TRBV5-6 and TRBJ2-3, the complete variable domain is DAGVTQSPTHLIKTRGQQVTLRCSPKSGHDTVSWYQQALGQGPQFIFQYYEEEERQRGNFPDRFSGHQFPNYSSELNVNALLLGDSALYLCASSRTVHQQTDTQYFGPGTRLTVL.

The gene calls are TRBV3-1 (or the pseudogene TRBV3-2) and TRBJ2-3; TRBD2 agrees at 13 bases. J lost 5 bases, V lost 6 bases, and 5 bases had no gene match. This CDR3 spans 15 amino acids. Germline V gene sequence: CDR1 LGHDT, CDR2 YNNKEL (reference sequence). CDR3 in DNA: TGTGCCAGCAGGACTAGCGGGAGGAAAGGAGATACGCAGTATTTT. It specifies CASRTSGRKGDTQYF.

This sequence joins TRBV4-1 and TRBJ2-3, with D possibly matching TRBD1 (5 bases). CDR3 length: 14 residues. Trimming pared 2 bases from V and 4 bases from J, leaving 10 bases between. CDR1 and CDR2 from the germline V gene are MGHRA and YSYEKL. The CDR3 coding sequence is TGCGCCAGCAGCCAACTAGGGGTAGCAGATACGCAGTATTTT. Protein: CASSQLGVADTQYF.

This chain joins TRBV4-1 and TRBJ2-6, with TRBD1 matching 9 bases. The germline V gene has CDR1 MGHRA and CDR2 YSYEKL. The CDR3 is made up of 15 amino acids. Trimming took 4 bases from V and 3 from J; bases not matched to a gene: 1. The DNA for the CDR3 is TGCGCCAGCAGCCGACAGGGGGTTGGGGCCAACGTCCTGACTTTC. Its translation: CASSRQGVGANVLTF.